Each of the 2 T cell receptor beta chains below was sequenced from the same sample in a study of PD-L1 blockade in urothelial cancer (dated 2017 in TCRdb). What this sample's time point label stands for: peripheral blood 6 weeks after treatment start. Libraries came from the immunoSEQ multiplex PCR assay. TCRdb's version of the immuneACCESS table is confined to in-frame rearrangements and falls short of the full clone set. An unresolved V gene accounts for under half of the shortfall where checked; the remainder is of unknown origin. The sample profile shows some 110,000 clones; approximately 90% of them were found once. The ten biggest clones cover approximately 3.8% of the sample. This sample comprised PBMCs, obtained around atezolizumab (anti-PD-L1) treatment. The receptors were gathered from a man in his sixties with urothelial cancer.

This chain links TRBV9 with TRBJ2-3; a weak D match, TRBD1 (5 bases). The CDR3 has 16 amino acids. V was cut by 3 bases and J by 1 base, with 15 bases left in between. From germline, CDR1 is SGDLS and CDR2 YYNGEE. The DNA for the CDR3 is TGTGCCAGCAGCGAGGGGTCGACCCCCGGCACAGATACGCAGTATTTT. As protein: CASSEGSTPGTDTQYF.

This clone has only one observation. The chain uses TRBV4-2 and TRBJ2-3; 10 nucleotides line up with TRBD2. CDR3 length: 15 amino acids. The germline gives CDR1 LGHNA, CDR2 YNFKEQ. Trimming took 1 base from V and 5 from J; bases not matched to a gene: 3. The CDR3 nucleotides read TGTGCCAGCAGCCAAGGAGCGGGGGGGGGAGATACGCAGTATTTT. Translating it yields CASSQGAGGGDTQYF.